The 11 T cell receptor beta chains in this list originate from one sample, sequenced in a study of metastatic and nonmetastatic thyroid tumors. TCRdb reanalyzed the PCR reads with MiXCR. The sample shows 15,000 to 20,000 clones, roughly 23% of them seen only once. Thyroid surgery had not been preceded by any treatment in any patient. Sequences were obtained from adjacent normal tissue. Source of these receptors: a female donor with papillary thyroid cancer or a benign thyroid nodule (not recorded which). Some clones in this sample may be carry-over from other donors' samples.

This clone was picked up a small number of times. The CDR3 loop is CASSIGWGAGNQPQHF. The CDR3 nucleotides read TGTGCCAGTAGTATAGGTTGGGGGGCTGGGAATCAGCCCCAGCATTTT. The chain couples TRBV19 to TRBJ1-5, with D maybe TRBD1 (6 bases). The CDR3 runs 16 residues. V lost 1 base, J lost 4 bases, and 14 bases lay in between. CDR1 is LNHDA and CDR2 is SQIVND in the germline V gene (reference sequence).

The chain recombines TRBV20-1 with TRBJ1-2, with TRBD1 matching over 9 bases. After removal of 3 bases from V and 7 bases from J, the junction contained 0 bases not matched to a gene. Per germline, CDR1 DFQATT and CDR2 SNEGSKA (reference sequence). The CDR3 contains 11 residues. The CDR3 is CSARDRGGYTF. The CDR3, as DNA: TGCAGTGCTAGGGACAGGGGTGGCTACACCTTC.

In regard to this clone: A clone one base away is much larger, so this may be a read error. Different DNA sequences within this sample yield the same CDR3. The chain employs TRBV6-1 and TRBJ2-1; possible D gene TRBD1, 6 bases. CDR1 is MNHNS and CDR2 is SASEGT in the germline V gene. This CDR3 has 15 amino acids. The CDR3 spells CASSARGPFGNEQFF. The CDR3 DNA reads TGCGCCAGCAGTGCCAGGGGCCCCTTCGGCAATGAGCAGTTCTTC.

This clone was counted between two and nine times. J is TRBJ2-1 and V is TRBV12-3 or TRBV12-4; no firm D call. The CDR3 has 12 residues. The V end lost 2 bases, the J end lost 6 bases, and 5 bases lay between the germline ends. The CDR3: CASSLWGNEQFF. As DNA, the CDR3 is TGTGCCAGCAGTTTATGGGGCAATGAGCAGTTCTTC.

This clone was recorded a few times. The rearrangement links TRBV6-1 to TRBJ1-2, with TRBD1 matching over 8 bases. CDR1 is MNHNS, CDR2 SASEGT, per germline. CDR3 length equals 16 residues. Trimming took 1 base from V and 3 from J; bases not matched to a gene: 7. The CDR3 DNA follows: TGTGCCAGCAGTGAAGGTCCAGGGGGCGATTACTATGGCTACACCTTC. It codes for CASSEGPGGDYYGYTF.

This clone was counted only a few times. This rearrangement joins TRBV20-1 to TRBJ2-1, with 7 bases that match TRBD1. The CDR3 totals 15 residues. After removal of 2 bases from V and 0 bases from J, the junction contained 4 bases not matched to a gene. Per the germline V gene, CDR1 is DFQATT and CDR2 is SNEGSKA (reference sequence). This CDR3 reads CSARWDRSSYNEQFF. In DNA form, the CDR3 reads TGCAGTGCTAGATGGGACAGAAGCTCCTACAATGAGCAGTTCTTC.

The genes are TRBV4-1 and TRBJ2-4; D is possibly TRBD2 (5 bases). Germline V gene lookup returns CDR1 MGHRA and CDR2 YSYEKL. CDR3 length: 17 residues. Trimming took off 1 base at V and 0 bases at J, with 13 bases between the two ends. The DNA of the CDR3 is TGCGCCAGCAGCCAAGCCTTCGCCGGGGTAGCCAAAAACATTCAGTACTTC. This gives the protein CASSQAFAGVAKNIQYF.

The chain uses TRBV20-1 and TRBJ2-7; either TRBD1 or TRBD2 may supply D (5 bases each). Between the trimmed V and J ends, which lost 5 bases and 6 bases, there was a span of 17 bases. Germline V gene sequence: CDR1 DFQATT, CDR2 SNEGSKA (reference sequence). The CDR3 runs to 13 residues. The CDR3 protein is CSASPEGPGEQYF. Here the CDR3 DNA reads TGCAGTGCTTCCCCTGAGGGGCCGGGCGAGCAGTACTTC.

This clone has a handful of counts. As DNA, the CDR3 is TGTGCCAGCAGTCCTCAGGGTACCGGGGAGCTGTTTTTT. This sequence encodes CASSPQGTGELFF. The V call is TRBV6-1, the J call TRBJ2-2; possible D gene TRBD1, 5 bases. The V and J ends lost 5 bases and 5 bases respectively, with 9 bases between them. This CDR3 is built from 13 residues. In germline, CDR1 is MNHNS, CDR2 SASEGT.

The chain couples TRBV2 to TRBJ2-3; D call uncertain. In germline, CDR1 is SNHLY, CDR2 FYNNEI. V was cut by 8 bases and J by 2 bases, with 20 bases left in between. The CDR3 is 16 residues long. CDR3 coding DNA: TGTGCCAGCCGACATTCCCCTGACGAACCCACAGATACGCAGTATTTT. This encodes CASRHSPDEPTDTQYF.

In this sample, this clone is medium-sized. The CDR3 spells CASSFGPRVVEQFF. The CDR3 DNA sequence: TGTGCCAGCAGCTTTGGCCCTCGGGTTGTTGAGCAGTTCTTC. The chain employs TRBV7-2 and TRBJ2-1; D not resolved. V was trimmed by 3 bases and J by 9 bases, leaving 15 bases between them. Germline CDR1 is SGHTA and CDR2 is FQGNSA. The CDR3 length is 14 residues.